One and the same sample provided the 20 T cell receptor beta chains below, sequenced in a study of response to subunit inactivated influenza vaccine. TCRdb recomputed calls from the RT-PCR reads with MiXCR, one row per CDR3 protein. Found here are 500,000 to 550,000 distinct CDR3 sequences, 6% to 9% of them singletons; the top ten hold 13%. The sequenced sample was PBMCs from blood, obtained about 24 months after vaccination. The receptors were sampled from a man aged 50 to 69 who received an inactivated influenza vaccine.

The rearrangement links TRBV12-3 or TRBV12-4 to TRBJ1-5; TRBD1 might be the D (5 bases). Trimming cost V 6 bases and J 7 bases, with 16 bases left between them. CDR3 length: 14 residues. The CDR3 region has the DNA TGTGCCAGCAGCCCTACCAGGGCCCTACAGCCCCAGCATTTT. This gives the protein CASSPTRALQPQHF.

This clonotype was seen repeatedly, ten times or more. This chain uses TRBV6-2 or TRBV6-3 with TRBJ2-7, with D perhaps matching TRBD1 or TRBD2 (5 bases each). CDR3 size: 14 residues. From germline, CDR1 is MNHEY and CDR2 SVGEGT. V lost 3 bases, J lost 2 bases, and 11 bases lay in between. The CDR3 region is CASSYRDGAYEQYF. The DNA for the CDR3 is TGTGCCAGCAGTTATCGGGACGGAGCCTACGAGCAGTACTTC.

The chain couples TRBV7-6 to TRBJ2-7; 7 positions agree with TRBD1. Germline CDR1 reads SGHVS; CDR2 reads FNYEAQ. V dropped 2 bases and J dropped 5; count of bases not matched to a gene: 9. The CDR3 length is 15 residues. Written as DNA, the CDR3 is TGTGCCAGCAGCTTAAAGGGGGCGCGTTACGACGAGCAGTACTTC. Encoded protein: CASSLKGARYDEQYF.

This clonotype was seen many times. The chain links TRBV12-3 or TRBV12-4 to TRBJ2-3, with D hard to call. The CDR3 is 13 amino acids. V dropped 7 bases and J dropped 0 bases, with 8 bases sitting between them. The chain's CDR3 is CASKRHSTDTQYF. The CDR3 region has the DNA TGTGCCAGCAAACGACACAGCACAGATACGCAGTATTTT.

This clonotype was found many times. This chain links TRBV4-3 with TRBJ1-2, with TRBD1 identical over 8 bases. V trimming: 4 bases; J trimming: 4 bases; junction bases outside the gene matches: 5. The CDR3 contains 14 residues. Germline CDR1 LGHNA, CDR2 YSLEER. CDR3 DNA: TGCGCCAGCAGCCCGGACAGGGCGGCCTATGGCTACACCTTC. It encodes CASSPDRAAYGYTF.

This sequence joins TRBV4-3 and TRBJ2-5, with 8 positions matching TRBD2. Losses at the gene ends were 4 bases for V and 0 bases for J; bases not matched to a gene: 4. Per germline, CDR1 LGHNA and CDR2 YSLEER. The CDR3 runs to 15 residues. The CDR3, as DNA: TGCGCCAGCAGCCGAGTAGCGGGGTACCAAGAGACCCAGTACTTC. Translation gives CASSRVAGYQETQYF.

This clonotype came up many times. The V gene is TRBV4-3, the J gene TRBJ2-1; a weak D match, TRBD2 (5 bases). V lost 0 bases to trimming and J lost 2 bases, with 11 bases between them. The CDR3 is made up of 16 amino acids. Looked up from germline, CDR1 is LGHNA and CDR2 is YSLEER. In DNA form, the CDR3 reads TGCGCCAGCAGCCAAGAAGCAAGCGGTACCTACAATGAGCAGTTCTTC. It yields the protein CASSQEASGTYNEQFF.

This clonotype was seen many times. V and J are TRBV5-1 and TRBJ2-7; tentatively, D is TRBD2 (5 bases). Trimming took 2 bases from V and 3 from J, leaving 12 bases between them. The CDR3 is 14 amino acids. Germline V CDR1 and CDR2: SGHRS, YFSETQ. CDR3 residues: CASSFRGVGYEQYF. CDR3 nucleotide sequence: TGCGCCAGCAGCTTCCGGGGAGTAGGCTACGAGCAGTACTTC. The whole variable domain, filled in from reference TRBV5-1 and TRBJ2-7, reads KAGVTQTPRYLIKTRGQQVTLSCSPISGHRSVSWYQQTPGQGLQFLFEYFSETQRNKGNFPGRFSGRQFSNSRSEMNVSTLELGDSALYLCASSFRGVGYEQYFGPGTRLTVT.

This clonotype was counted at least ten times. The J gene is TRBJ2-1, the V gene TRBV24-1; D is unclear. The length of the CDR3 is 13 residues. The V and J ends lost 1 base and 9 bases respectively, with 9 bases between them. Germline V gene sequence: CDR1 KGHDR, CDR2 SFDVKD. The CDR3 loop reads CATSDLRWSEQFF. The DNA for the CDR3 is TGTGCCACCAGTGATTTAAGGTGGAGTGAGCAGTTCTTC.

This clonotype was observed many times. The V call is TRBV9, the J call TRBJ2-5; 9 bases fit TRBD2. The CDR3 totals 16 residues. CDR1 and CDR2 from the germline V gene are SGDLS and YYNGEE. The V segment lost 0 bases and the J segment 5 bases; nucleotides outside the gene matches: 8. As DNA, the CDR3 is TGTGCCAGCAGCGTAGGTCTGGCTAGCGGGAAGGAGACCCAGTACTTC. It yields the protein CASSVGLASGKETQYF.

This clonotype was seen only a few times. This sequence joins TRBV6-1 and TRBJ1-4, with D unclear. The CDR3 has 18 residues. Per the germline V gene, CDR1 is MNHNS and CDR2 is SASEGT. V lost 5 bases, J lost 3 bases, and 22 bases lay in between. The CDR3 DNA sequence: TGTGCCAGCAGTCGAACTCCTACGGGGAGGATTGCTAATGAAAAACTGTTTTTT. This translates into CASSRTPTGRIANEKLFF.

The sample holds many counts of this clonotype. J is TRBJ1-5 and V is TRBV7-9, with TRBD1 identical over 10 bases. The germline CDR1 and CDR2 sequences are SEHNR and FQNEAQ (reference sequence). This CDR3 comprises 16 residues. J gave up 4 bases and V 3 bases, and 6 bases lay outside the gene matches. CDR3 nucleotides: TGTGCCAGCAGCTTGGGGGACAGGGGAGGAAATCAGCCCCAGCATTTT. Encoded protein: CASSLGDRGGNQPQHF.

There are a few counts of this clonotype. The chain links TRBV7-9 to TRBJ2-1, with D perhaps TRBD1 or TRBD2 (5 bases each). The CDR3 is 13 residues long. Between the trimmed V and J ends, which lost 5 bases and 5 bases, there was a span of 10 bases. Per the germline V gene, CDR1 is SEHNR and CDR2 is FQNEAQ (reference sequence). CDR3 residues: CASSKGPNNEQFF. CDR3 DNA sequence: TGTGCCAGCAGCAAGGGACCAAACAATGAGCAGTTCTTC.

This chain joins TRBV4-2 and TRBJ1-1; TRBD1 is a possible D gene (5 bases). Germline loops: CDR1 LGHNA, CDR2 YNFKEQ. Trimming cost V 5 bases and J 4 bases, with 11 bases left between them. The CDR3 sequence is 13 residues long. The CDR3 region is CASSGGGGTEAFF. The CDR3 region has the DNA TGTGCCAGCAGCGGGGGGGGTGGCACTGAAGCTTTCTTT.

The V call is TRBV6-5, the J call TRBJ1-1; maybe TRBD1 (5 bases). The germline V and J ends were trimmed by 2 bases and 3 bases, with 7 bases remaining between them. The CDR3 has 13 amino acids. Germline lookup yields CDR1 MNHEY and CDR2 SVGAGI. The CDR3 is CASSYGGDTEAFF. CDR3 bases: TGTGCCAGCAGTTACGGGGGGGACACTGAAGCTTTCTTT.

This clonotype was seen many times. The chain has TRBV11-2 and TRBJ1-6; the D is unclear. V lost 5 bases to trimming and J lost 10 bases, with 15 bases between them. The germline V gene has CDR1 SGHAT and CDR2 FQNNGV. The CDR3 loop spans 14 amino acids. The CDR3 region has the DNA TGTGCCAGCAGCCCAGGCGTAGGCCTCTCACCCCTCCACTTT. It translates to CASSPGVGLSPLHF.

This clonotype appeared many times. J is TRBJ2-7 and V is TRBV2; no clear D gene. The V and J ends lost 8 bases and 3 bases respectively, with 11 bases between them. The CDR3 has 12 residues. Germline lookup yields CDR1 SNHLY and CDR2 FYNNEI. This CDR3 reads CASGVRFYEQYF. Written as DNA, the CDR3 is TGTGCCAGCGGGGTCCGATTCTACGAGCAGTACTTC.

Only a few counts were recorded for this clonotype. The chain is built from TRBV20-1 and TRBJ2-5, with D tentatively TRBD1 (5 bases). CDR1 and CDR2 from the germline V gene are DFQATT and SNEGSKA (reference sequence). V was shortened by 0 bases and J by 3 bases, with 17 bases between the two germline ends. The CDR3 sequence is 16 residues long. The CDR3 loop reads CSARDSGRTLKETQYF. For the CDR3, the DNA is TGCAGTGCTAGAGATAGTGGTAGGACACTGAAAGAGACCCAGTACTTC.

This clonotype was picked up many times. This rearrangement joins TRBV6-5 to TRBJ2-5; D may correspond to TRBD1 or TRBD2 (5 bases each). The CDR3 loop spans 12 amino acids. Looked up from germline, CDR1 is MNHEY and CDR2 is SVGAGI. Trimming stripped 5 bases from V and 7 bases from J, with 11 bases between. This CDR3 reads CASSGAEGTQYF. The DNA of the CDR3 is TGTGCCAGCAGTGGGGCCGAGGGGACCCAGTACTTC.

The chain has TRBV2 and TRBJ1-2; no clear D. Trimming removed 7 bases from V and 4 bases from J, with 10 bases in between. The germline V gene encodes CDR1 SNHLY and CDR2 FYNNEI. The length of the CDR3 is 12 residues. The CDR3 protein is CASIPAGYGYTF. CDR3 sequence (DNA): TGTGCCAGCATCCCGGCCGGCTATGGCTACACCTTC.